The sample holds many counts of the clone carrying this T cell receptor (beta chain). TCRdb called the 5' RACE reads again in MiXCR, with one record for every CDR3 protein. This table holds 43,000 or so distinct CDR3 sequences, nearly 7.5% found once. The data stem from a study of early T cells in non-severe SARS-CoV-2 infection. About the research overall: With bulk RNA from unsorted whole blood as input, sequencing yielded unpaired chains.

The germline V gene encodes CDR1 PRHDT and CDR2 FYEKMQ (reference sequence). This CDR3 is built from 14 residues. V was clipped by 2 bases and J by 1 base, with 6 bases between them. The chain joins TRBV13 to TRBJ1-5; no reliable D call. The TCR was taken from an adult who was a healthcare worker with PCR-confirmed SARS-CoV-2 infection or an uninfected control (not recorded which). What was sequenced was whole blood. Here the CDR3 reads CASSLKLSNQPQHF. CDR3 nucleotides: TGTGCCAGCAGCTTAAAACTGAGCAATCAGCCCCAGCATTTT.